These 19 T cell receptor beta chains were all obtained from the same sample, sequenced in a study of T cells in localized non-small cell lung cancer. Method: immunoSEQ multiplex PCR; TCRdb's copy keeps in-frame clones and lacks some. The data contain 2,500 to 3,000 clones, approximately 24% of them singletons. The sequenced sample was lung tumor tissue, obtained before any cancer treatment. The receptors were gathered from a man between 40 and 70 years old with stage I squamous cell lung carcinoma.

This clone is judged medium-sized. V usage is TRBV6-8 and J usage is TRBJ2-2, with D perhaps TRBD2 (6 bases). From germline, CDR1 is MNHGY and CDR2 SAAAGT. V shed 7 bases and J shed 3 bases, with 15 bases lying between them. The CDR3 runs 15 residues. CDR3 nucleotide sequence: TGTGCCAGCAACCCTGGAGGGGCCTACACCGGGGAGCTGTTTTTT. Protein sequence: CASNPGGAYTGELFF.

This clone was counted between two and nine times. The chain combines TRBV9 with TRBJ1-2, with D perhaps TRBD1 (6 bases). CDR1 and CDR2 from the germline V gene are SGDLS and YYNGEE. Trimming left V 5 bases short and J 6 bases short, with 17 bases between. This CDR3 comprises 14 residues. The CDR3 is CASSDVGRGDGYTF. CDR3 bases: TGTGCCAGCAGTGATGTAGGCAGGGGAGATGGCTACACCTTC. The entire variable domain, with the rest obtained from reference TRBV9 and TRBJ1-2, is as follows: DSGVTQTPKHLITATGQRVTLRCSPRSGDLSVYWYQQSLDQGLQFLIQYYNGEERAKGNILERFSAQQFPDLHSELNLSSLELGDSALYFCASSDVGRGDGYTFGSGTRLTVV.

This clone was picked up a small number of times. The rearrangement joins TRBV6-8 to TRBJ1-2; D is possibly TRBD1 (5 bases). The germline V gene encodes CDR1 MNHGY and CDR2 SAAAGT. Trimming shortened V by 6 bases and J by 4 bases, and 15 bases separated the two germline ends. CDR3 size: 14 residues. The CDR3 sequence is CASSPVEGIYGYTF. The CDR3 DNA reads TGTGCCAGCAGCCCAGTGGAGGGGATCTATGGCTACACCTTC.

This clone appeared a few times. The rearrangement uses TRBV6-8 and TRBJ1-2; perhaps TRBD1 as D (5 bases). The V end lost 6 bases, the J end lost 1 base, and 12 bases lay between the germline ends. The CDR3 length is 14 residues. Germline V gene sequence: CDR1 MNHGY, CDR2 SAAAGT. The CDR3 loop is CASSRDGNNYGYTF. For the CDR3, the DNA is TGTGCCAGCAGCCGGGACGGAAATAACTATGGCTACACCTTC.

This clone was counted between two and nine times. This CDR3 reads CASSIRPGKGYEQYF. CDR3 DNA sequence: TGTGCCAGCAGCATTCGCCCTGGAAAAGGCTACGAGCAGTACTTC. The chain links TRBV11-3 to TRBJ2-7; D remains ambiguous. The CDR3 has 15 amino acids. Per germline, CDR1 SGHNT and CDR2 YENEEA. V lost 5 bases, J lost 3 bases, and 17 bases lay in between.

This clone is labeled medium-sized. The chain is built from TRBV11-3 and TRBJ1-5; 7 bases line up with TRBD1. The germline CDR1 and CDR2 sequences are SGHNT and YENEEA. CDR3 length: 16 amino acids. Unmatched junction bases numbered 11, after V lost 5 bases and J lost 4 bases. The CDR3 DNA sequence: TGTGCCAGCAGCCCCGATCCGGGACAGACAAATCAGCCCCAGCATTTT. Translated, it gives CASSPDPGQTNQPQHF.

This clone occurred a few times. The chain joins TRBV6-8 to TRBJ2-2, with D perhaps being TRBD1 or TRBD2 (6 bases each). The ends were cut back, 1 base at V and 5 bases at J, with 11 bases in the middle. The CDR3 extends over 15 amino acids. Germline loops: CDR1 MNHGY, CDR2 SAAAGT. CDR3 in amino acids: CASSYLRGRTGELFF. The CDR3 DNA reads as TGTGCCAGCAGTTACTTAAGGGGGAGGACCGGGGAGCTGTTTTTT.

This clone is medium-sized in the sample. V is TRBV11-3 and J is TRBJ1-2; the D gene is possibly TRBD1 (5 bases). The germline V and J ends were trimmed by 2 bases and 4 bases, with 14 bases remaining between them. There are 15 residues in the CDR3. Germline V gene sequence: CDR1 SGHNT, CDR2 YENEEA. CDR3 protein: CASSLTDGQGYGYTF. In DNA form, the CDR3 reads TGTGCCAGCAGCTTAACCGATGGGCAGGGCTATGGCTACACCTTC.

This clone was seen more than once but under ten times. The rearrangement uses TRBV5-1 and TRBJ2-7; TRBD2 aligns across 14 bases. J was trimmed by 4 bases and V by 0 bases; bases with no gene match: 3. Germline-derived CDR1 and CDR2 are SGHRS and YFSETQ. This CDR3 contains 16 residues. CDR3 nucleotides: TGCGCCAGCAGCTTGGGTGGGACTAGCGGGGGTTACGAGCAGTACTTC. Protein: CASSLGGTSGGYEQYF.

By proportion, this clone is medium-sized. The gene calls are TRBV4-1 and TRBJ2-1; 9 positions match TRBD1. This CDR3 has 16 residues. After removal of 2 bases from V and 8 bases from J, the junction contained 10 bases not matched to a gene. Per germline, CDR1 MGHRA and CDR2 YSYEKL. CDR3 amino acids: CASSQQFGTGFYEQFF. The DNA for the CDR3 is TGCGCCAGCAGCCAACAGTTCGGGACAGGGTTCTATGAGCAGTTCTTC.

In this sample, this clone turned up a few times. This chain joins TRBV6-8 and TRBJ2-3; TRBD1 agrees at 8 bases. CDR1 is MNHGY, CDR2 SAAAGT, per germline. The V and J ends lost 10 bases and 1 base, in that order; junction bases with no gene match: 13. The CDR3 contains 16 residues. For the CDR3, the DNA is TGTGCCATCAGGAAGGCCAGGGGACAGGGCACAGATACGCAGTATTTT. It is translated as CAIRKARGQGTDTQYF.

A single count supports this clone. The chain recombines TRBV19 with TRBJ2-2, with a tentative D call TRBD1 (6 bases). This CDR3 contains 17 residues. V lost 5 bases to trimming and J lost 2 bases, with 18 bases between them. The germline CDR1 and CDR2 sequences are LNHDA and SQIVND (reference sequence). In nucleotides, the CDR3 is TGTGCCAGTAGTCGAACCCTTCACAGGGTAAACACCGGGGAGCTGTTTTTT. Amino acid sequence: CASSRTLHRVNTGELFF.

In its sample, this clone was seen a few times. The CDR3 DNA follows: TGTGCCAGCAGCTCCGAGAGAAATCAGCCCCAGCATTTT. The encoded protein is CASSSERNQPQHF. The chain links TRBV7-4 to TRBJ1-5; D is uncertain. The V gene lost 4 bases and the J gene lost 4 bases, with 8 bases spanning the gap. Germline loops: CDR1 SGHVT, CDR2 SQSDAQ. The CDR3 is 13 residues long.

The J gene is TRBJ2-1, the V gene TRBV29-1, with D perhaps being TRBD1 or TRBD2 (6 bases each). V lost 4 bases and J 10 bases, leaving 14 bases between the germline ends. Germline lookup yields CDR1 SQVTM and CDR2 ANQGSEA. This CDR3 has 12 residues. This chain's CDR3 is CSVGGRAGEQFF. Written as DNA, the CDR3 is TGCAGCGTTGGGGGGCGAGCGGGCGAGCAGTTCTTC.

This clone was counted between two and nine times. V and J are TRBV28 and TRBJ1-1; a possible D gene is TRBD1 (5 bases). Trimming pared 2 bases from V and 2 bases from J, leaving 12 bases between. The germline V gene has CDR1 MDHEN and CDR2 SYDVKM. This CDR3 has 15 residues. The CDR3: CASSLGARGNTEAFF. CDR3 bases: TGTGCCAGCAGTTTAGGCGCTAGGGGCAACACTGAAGCTTTCTTT.

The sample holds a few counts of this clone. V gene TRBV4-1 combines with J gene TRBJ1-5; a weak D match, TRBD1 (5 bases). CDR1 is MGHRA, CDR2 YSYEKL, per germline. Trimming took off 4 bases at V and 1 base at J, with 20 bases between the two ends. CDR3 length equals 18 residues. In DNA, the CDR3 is TGCGCCAGCAGCCTCCGGGACCCGGGAGTTGTGAGCAATCAGCCCCAGCATTTT. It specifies CASSLRDPGVVSNQPQHF.

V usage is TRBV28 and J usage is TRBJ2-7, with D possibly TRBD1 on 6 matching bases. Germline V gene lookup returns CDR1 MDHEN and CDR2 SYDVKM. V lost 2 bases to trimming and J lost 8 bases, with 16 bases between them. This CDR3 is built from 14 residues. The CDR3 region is CASSLVQGFLKQYF. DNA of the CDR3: TGTGCCAGCAGTTTAGTACAGGGATTTTTAAAGCAGTACTTC.

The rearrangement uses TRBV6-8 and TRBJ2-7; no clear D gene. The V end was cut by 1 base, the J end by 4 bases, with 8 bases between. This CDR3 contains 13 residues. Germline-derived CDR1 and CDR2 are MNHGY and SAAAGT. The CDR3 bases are TGTGCCAGCAGTTACTTCTGGGGTTACGAGCAGTACTTC. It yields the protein CASSYFWGYEQYF.

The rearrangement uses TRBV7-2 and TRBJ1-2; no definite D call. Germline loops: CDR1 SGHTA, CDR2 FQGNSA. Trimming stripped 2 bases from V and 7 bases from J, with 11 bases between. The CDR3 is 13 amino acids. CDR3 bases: TGTGCCAGCAGCTTATTACGGTGGGGTGGCTACACCTTC. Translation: CASSLLRWGGYTF.